The subject of this entry is one T cell receptor (beta chain). This clonotype was seen many times. The clone's antigen remains unknown. No much larger clone is present one base from it, and per-base qualities are unavailable. The sample is drawn from a study of human T cells and chemical hapten exposure (dated by TCRdb to the early 2020s). Regarding the study in general: For sensitization, 2% DPC in acetone was applied to a 2 cm by 2 cm area of upper inner arm skin. Blood samples were taken from patients before sensitization (week 0) and at 2, 6 and about 24 weeks after DPC sensitization. Patch testing was done on the upper back using Finn chambers containing 0.01% DPC, and results were scored after 6 days according to International Contact Dermatitis Research Group standards. Throughout the roughly 25-week study period, patients were also given weekly therapeutic DPC doses on the scalp. Peripheral blood TCR repertoire changes were tracked in vivo in alopecia patients during primary and secondary sensitization to the hapten diphenylcyclopropenone (DPC). Alopecia areata with under or over 50% scalp involvement, alopecia totalis and alopecia universalis were represented in the patient cohort, which was mostly female. Blood for TCR sequencing was provided by twenty-nine alopecia patients at one to four time points (pre-sensitization, 2, 6 and 24 weeks). Libraries were combined into a pool for sequencing, and differences in TCR yield between samples came mainly from small differences in library volumes within the pool. Study-wide conclusions, independent of this receptor: Patch test score correlated positively with the number of PT1 expanded TCRs, reaching significance at thresholds 8, 16 and 32 but not at 4. After repeated subsampling, changes were observed in the strength of the expansion versus patch-test correlation and in the threshold at which the correlation became significant. All patients had alopecia, a presumed autoimmune disease, so their immune response might differ from that of healthy individuals. Significantly more large CDR3 similarity clusters were formed by expanded TCRs than by pre-sensitization or healthy control sets, consistent with antigen-driven responses. No change with DPC sensitization was found in the number of TCRs above 1 in 1000 frequency, and no evidence of global repertoire structure alterations was found.

Receptor libraries were prepared by RACE. The instrument given in TCRdb is NextSeq 500. Library preparation attached unique molecular identifiers to individual cDNA molecules for quantitative, reproducible TCR counting. For every blood RNA sample, sequencing covered both the TCR alpha and TCR beta chains. On the study's bioinformatics: A median of about 87,000 TCRs per sample was observed, with a range of roughly 23,224 to 700,000. V, J and CDR3 annotation of the TCR reads was carried out using the Decombinator software suite. To make PS versus PT1 abundance plots, every sample was subsampled to the same number of TCRs (28,000). Expanded TCRs were defined as absent before sensitization and observed at least eight times at the 2-week time point. TCRdb reanalyzed the raw reads on its own, using fastp at Q25 for trimming and MiXCR for clone calling, and kept in-frame beta chains. Identical CDR3 protein sequences are pooled into one entry, listed with their most common genes and DNA. It is TCRdb's table, rather than the study itself, that gives the V and J calls and clone size. The sample profile shows about 260,000 distinct CDR3 sequences; approximately 8.6% of them were found once. In total, the top ten clones hold 2% to 3% of the sample.

The time point label, read with the paper, signifies: pre-sensitization, week 0. The treatment or condition label on this specimen signifies: therapeutic diphenylcyclopropenone sensitization with weekly scalp DPC. At each patch-test visit, blood was drawn before the patch test was applied. Eligible patients were aged 18 to 70, diagnosed with alopecia, deemed suitable for DPC therapy, and excluded if pregnant. Total RNA was isolated from unfractionated whole blood collected in Tempus Blood RNA tubes. The source material was whole blood, sampled in connection with sensitization to the hapten diphenylcyclopropenone (DPC). This sequence was found in a woman between 35 and 50 years old with alopecia areata. Some clones in this sample may be carry-over from other donors' samples.

In nucleotides, the sequence is TGTGCCAGCAGCCATACTAATGAGGGTACGCAGTATTTT. Its protein is CASSHTNEGTQYF. The sequence joins TRBV3-1 to TRBJ2-3; a weak D assignment points to TRBD2 (5 bases agree). A distance of 12 bases separates the germline ends of V and J, which lose 3 bases and 8 bases respectively. Counted from cysteine to phenylalanine, this CDR3 has 13 amino acids. Only the CDR3 portion is preserved as DNA: 39 bases, with reading frame beginning at the first base. CDR1 and CDR2, looked up from the germline V gene (reference sequence), are LGHDT and YNNKEL.